This T cell receptor (beta chain) is from a study of early T cells in non-severe SARS-CoV-2 infection. In its sample, this clonotype was seen a few times. CDR3 length: 14 amino acids. Trimming pared 1 base from V and 1 base from J, leaving 7 bases between. Germline V gene sequence: CDR1 MNHNS, CDR2 SASEGT. From the 5' RACE reads, TCRdb called clonotypes with MiXCR, one entry per CDR3 protein. The profile shows 60,000 to 75,000 distinct CDR3 sequences, 3.5% to 6% of them singletons. The receptor was isolated from an adult who was a healthcare worker with PCR-confirmed SARS-CoV-2 infection or an uninfected control (not recorded which). The donor label of this sample is uncertain. This rearrangement joins TRBV6-1 to TRBJ2-5, with D uncertain. This material consisted of whole blood, taken at baseline. The CDR3 sequence is CASSEGAAQETQYF. As DNA, the CDR3 is TGTGCCAGCAGTGAAGGGGCAGCCCAAGAGACCCAGTACTTC.